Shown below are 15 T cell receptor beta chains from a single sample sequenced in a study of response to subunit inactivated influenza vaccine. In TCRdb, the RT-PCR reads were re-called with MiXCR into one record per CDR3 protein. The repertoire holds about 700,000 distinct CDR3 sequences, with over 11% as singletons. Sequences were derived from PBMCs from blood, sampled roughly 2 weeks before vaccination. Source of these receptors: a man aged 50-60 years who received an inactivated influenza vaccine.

In DNA form, the CDR3 reads TGCGCCAGCAGCTTGGGAGGGGTCCACGAGCAGTACTTC. Its protein product is CASSLGGVHEQYF. V and J are TRBV5-1 and TRBJ2-7, with D perhaps given as TRBD1 or TRBD2 (5 bases each). The CDR3 consists of 13 residues. Trimming pared 0 bases from V and 5 bases from J, leaving 9 bases between. The germline V gene has CDR1 SGHRS and CDR2 YFSETQ.

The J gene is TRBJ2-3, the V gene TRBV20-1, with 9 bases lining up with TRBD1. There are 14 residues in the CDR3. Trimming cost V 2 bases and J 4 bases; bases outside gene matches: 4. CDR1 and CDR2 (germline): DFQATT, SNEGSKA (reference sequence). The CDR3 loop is CSARRDRAADTQYF. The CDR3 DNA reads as TGCAGTGCTAGAAGGGACAGGGCAGCAGATACGCAGTATTTT.

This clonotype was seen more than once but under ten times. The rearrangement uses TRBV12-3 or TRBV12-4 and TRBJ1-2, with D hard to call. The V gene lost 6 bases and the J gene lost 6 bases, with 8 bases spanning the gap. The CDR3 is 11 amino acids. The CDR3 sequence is CASRGFHGYTF. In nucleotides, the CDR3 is TGTGCCAGCAGGGGGTTCCATGGCTACACCTTC.

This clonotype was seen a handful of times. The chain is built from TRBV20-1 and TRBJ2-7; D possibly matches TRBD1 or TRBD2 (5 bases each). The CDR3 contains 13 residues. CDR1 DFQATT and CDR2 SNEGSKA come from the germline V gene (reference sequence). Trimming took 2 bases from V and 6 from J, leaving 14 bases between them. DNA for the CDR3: TGCAGTGCTAGACGTGGGCAGGGACGCGAGCAGTACTTC. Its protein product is CSARRGQGREQYF.

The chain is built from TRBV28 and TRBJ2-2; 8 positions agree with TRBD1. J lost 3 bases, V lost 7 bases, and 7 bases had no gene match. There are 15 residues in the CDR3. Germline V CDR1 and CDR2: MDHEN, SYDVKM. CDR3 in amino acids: CASTLDRDYTGELFF. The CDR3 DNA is TGTGCCAGCACCCTGGACAGGGATTACACCGGGGAGCTGTTTTTT. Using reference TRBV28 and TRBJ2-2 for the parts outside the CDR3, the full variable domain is DVKVTQSSRYLVKRTGEKVFLECVQDMDHENMFWYRQDPGLGLRLIYFSYDVKMKEKGDIPEGYSVSREKKERFSLILESASTNQTSMYLCASTLDRDYTGELFFGEGSRLTVL.

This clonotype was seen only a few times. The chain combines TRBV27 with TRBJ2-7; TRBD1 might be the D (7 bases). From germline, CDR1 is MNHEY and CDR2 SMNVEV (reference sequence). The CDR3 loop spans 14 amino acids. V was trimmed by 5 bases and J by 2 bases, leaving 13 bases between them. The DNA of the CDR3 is TGTGCCAGCAGTCGCGGAGGGGGCCCCTACGAGCAGTACTTC. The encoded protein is CASSRGGGPYEQYF.

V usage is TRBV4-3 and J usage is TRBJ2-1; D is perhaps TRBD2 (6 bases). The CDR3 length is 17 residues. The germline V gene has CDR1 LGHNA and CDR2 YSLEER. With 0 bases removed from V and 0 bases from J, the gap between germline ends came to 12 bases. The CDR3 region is CASSQEEGPSSYNEQFF. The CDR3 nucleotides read TGCGCCAGCAGCCAAGAGGAGGGCCCTAGCTCCTACAATGAGCAGTTCTTC.

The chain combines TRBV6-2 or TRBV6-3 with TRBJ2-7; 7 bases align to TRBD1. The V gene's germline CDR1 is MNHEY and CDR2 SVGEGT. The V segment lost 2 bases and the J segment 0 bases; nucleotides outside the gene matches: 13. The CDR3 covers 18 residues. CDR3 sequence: CASSYARGIYLSSYEQYF. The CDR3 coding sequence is TGTGCCAGCAGTTACGCCAGGGGGATATATTTAAGCTCCTACGAGCAGTACTTC.

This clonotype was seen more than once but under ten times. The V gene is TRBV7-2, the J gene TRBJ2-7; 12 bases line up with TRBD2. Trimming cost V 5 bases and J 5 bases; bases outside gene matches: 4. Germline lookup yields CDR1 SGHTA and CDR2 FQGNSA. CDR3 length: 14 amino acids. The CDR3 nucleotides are TGTGCCAGCAGCCTGACTAGCGGGAGAGACGAGCAGTACTTC. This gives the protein CASSLTSGRDEQYF.

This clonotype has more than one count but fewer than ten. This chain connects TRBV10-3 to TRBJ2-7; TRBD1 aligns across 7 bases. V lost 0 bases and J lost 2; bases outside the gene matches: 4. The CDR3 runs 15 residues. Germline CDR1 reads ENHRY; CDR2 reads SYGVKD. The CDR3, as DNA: TGTGCCATCAGTGAGTCCTCGGGACAGACCTACGAGCAGTACTTC. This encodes CAISESSGQTYEQYF.

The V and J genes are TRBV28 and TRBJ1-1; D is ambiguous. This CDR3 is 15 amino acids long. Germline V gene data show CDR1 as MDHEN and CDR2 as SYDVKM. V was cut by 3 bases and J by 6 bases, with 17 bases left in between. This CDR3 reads CASSLSQWLSPEAFF. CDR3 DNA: TGTGCCAGCAGTTTGTCCCAGTGGTTGTCTCCTGAAGCTTTCTTT.

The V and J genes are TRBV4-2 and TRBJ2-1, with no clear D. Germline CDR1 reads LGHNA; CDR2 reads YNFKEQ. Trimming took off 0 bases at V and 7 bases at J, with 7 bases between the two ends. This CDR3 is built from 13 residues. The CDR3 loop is CASSQEPWNEQFF. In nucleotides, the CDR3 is TGTGCCAGCAGCCAAGAACCCTGGAATGAGCAGTTCTTC.

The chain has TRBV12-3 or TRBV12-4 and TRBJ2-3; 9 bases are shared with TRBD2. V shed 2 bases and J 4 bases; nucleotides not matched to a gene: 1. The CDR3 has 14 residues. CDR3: CASSLLAGADTQYF. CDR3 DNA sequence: TGTGCCAGCAGTTTATTAGCGGGGGCAGATACGCAGTATTTT.

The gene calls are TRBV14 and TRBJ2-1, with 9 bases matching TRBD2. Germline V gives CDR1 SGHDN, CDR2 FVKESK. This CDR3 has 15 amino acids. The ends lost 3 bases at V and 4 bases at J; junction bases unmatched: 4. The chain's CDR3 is CASSQSGLAYNEQFF. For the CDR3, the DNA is TGTGCCAGCAGCCAGTCCGGACTAGCGTACAATGAGCAGTTCTTC.

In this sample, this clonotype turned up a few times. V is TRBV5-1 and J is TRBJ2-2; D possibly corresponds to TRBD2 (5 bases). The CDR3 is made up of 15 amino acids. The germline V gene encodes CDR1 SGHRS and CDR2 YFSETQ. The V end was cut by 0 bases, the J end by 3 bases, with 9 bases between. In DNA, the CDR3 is TGCGCCAGCAGCTTGGGCATGGGAGACACCGGGGAGCTGTTTTTT. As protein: CASSLGMGDTGELFF.